These T cell receptor beta chains were read from a single sample in a study of neurological immune-mediated disorders. A single record per CDR3 protein comes from TCRdb applying MiXCR to the 5' RACE reads. The data contain some 49,000 distinct CDR3 sequences, less than 12% of them seen just once; the ten biggest clones take up more than 1.5%. Sequenced input: PBMCs. Source of these receptors: a woman between 40 and 55 years old in good health. The CDR3 runs from the conserved cysteine through the conserved F or W. Each record gives: CDR3 protein, CDR3 DNA, clone size, D gene, J gene, V gene. A D gene is named only where the DNA matches it firmly. The size field is filled for only some rows; it gives once, few, many or a size class.

CDR3aa: CASSYGSSTEAFF
CDR3nt: TGTGCCAGCAGTTACGGGAGTTCCACTGAAGCTTTCTTT
abundance: NA
d_gene: NA
j_gene: TRBJ1-1
v_gene: TRBV6-2/TRBV6-3

CDR3aa: CASSQTGTPGTDTQYF
CDR3nt: TGTGCCAGCAGCCAAACAGGGACCCCCGGCACAGATACGCAGTATTTT
abundance: NA
d_gene: NA
j_gene: TRBJ2-3
v_gene: TRBV3-1

CDR3aa: CASSLDRRLTDTQYF
CDR3nt: TGCGCCAGCAGCCTTGACAGGAGACTCACAGATACGCAGTATTTT
abundance: many
d_gene: NA
j_gene: TRBJ2-3
v_gene: TRBV4-3

CDR3aa: CASSFSGTTEAFF
CDR3nt: TGTGCCAGCAGTTTCTCGGGGACCACTGAAGCTTTCTTT
abundance: many
d_gene: NA
j_gene: TRBJ1-1
v_gene: TRBV12-3/TRBV12-4

CDR3aa: CASSYDDIRPIYEQYF
CDR3nt: TGTGCCAGCAGTTACGACGACATTCGACCGATCTACGAGCAGTACTTC
abundance: many
d_gene: NA
j_gene: TRBJ2-7
v_gene: TRBV6-5

CDR3aa: CSVSTILTDTQYF
CDR3nt: TGCAGCGTTTCCACGATACTCACAGATACGCAGTATTTT
abundance: many
d_gene: NA
j_gene: TRBJ2-3
v_gene: TRBV29-1

CDR3aa: CASSLNGGSETQYF
CDR3nt: TGTGCCAGCAGCTTAAACGGGGGATCAGAGACCCAGTACTTC
abundance: many
d_gene: NA
j_gene: TRBJ2-5
v_gene: TRBV7-2

CDR3aa: CASSPDRGQGYGYTF
CDR3nt: TGTGCCAGCAGCCCCGATCGGGGACAGGGATATGGCTACACCTTC
abundance: many
d_gene: TRBD1
j_gene: TRBJ1-2
v_gene: TRBV4-2

CDR3aa: CASSMGRRYEQYF
CDR3nt: TGTGCCAGCAGTATGGGACGGCGCTACGAGCAGTACTTC
abundance: many
d_gene: NA
j_gene: TRBJ2-7
v_gene: TRBV27

CDR3aa: CASSLQPRTNSGNTIYF
CDR3nt: TGCGCCAGCAGCTTACAACCCCGGACGAACTCTGGAAACACCATATATTTT
abundance: many
d_gene: NA
j_gene: TRBJ1-3
v_gene: TRBV5-1

CDR3aa: CASSQETSIQETQYF
CDR3nt: TGCGCCAGCAGCCAAGAAACCAGTATCCAAGAGACCCAGTACTTC
abundance: many
d_gene: NA
j_gene: TRBJ2-5
v_gene: TRBV4-1

CDR3aa: CASSSIQQERTGELFF
CDR3nt: TGTGCCAGCAGCTCTATCCAGCAGGAACGCACCGGGGAGCTGTTTTTT
abundance: medium-sized
d_gene: NA
j_gene: TRBJ2-2
v_gene: TRBV7-9

CDR3aa: CASSEQGSWSTEAFF
CDR3nt: TGCGCCAGCAGCGAACAGGGAAGCTGGAGCACTGAAGCTTTCTTT
abundance: many
d_gene: NA
j_gene: TRBJ1-1
v_gene: TRBV5-1

CDR3aa: CSAKGEGIRWAYGYTF
CDR3nt: TGCAGTGCCAAAGGGGAAGGTATCAGGTGGGCCTATGGCTACACCTTC
abundance: many
d_gene: NA
j_gene: TRBJ1-2
v_gene: TRBV20-1

CDR3aa: CASSTTSGNTGELFF
CDR3nt: TGTGCCAGCAGCACCACTAGCGGGAACACCGGGGAGCTGTTTTTT
abundance: many
d_gene: TRBD2
j_gene: TRBJ2-2
v_gene: TRBV7-2

CDR3aa: CASSPVGNTEAFF
CDR3nt: TGTGCCAGCTCACCAGTAGGGAACACTGAAGCTTTCTTT
abundance: NA
d_gene: NA
j_gene: TRBJ1-1
v_gene: TRBV18

CDR3aa: CSARNGLAGDTGELFF
CDR3nt: TGCAGTGCTAGGAACGGACTAGCGGGCGACACCGGGGAGCTGTTTTTT
abundance: many
d_gene: TRBD2
j_gene: TRBJ2-2
v_gene: TRBV20-1

CDR3aa: CASSLMSENTEAFF
CDR3nt: TGCGCCAGCAGCTTGATGTCCGAGAACACTGAAGCTTTCTTT
abundance: many
d_gene: NA
j_gene: TRBJ1-1
v_gene: TRBV5-1

CDR3aa: CASNIRDGYGYTF
CDR3nt: TGTGCCAGCAATATCAGGGACGGCTATGGCTACACCTTC
abundance: many
d_gene: NA
j_gene: TRBJ1-2
v_gene: TRBV5-6

CDR3aa: CASSLRPNTEAFF
CDR3nt: TGTGCCAGCAGTTTACGGCCGAACACTGAAGCTTTCTTT
abundance: many
d_gene: NA
j_gene: TRBJ1-1
v_gene: TRBV12-3/TRBV12-4

CDR3aa: CASSLFLLASAYQETQYF
CDR3nt: TGTGCCAGCAGTTTATTTCTTTTGGCTAGCGCTTATCAAGAGACCCAGTACTTC
abundance: many
d_gene: NA
j_gene: TRBJ2-5
v_gene: TRBV12-3/TRBV12-4

CDR3aa: CASSRGGSYNEQFF
CDR3nt: TGTGCCAGCTCCCGAGGAGGGTCCTACAATGAGCAGTTCTTC
abundance: many
d_gene: NA
j_gene: TRBJ2-1
v_gene: TRBV12-3/TRBV12-4

CDR3aa: CANSYRTNTGELFF
CDR3nt: TGTGCCAACAGTTACCGTACGAACACCGGGGAGCTGTTTTTT
abundance: once
d_gene: NA
j_gene: TRBJ2-2
v_gene: TRBV12-3/TRBV12-4

CDR3aa: CATSAVRTGGAYEQYF
CDR3nt: TGTGCCACCAGTGCCGTGCGGACAGGGGGCGCTTACGAGCAGTACTTC
abundance: many
d_gene: TRBD1
j_gene: TRBJ2-7
v_gene: TRBV24-1

CDR3aa: CSVEVLDTISYNEQFF
CDR3nt: TGCAGCGTTGAAGTATTAGACACGATCTCCTACAATGAGCAGTTCTTC
abundance: many
d_gene: NA
j_gene: TRBJ2-1
v_gene: TRBV29-1

CDR3aa: CSAFRDITDTQYF
CDR3nt: TGCAGTGCTTTCCGGGACATCACAGATACGCAGTATTTT
abundance: many
d_gene: NA
j_gene: TRBJ2-3
v_gene: TRBV20-1

CDR3aa: CASSPVRSYEQYF
CDR3nt: TGTGCCAGCTCACCGGTTCGCTCCTACGAGCAGTACTTC
abundance: many
d_gene: NA
j_gene: TRBJ2-7
v_gene: TRBV18

CDR3aa: CSARSSPLHF
CDR3nt: TGCAGTGCTAGAAGTTCACCCCTCCACTTT
abundance: many
d_gene: NA
j_gene: TRBJ1-6
v_gene: TRBV20-1

CDR3aa: CSARADTGSYEQYF
CDR3nt: TGCAGTGCTAGAGCGGATACGGGGTCCTACGAGCAATACTTC
abundance: NA
d_gene: NA
j_gene: TRBJ2-7
v_gene: TRBV20-1

CDR3aa: CASSYRKDPTGNYGYTF
CDR3nt: TGTGCCAGCAGTTACCGAAAAGACCCGACAGGGAACTATGGCTACACCTTC
abundance: many
d_gene: TRBD1
j_gene: TRBJ1-2
v_gene: TRBV6-5

CDR3aa: CAISARTYEQYF
CDR3nt: TGTGCCATCAGTGCCAGGACCTACGAGCAGTACTTC
abundance: many
d_gene: NA
j_gene: TRBJ2-7
v_gene: TRBV10-3

CDR3aa: CASSLAAAEGAFF
CDR3nt: TGTGCCAGCAGCTTAGCGGCGGCGGAGGGAGCTTTCTTT
abundance: many
d_gene: NA
j_gene: TRBJ1-1
v_gene: TRBV7-2

CDR3aa: CASSSSSGGAYEQYF
CDR3nt: TGTGCCAGCAGCTCCTCTAGCGGGGGGGCCTACGAGCAGTACTTC
abundance: many
d_gene: TRBD2
j_gene: TRBJ2-7
v_gene: TRBV7-6

CDR3aa: CASSLEGPYEQYF
CDR3nt: TGTGCCAGCAGCCTAGAGGGGCCCTACGAGCAGTACTTC
abundance: many
d_gene: NA
j_gene: TRBJ2-7
v_gene: TRBV3-1

CDR3aa: CTSSELGAGTQYF
CDR3nt: TGTACCAGCAGTGAACTGGGTGCTGGGACCCAGTACTTC
abundance: NA
d_gene: NA
j_gene: TRBJ2-5
v_gene: TRBV25-1

CDR3aa: CASSPSGSRQPQHF
CDR3nt: TGTGCCAGCAGTCCCTCTGGGAGTAGACAGCCCCAGCATTTT
abundance: many
d_gene: NA
j_gene: TRBJ1-5
v_gene: TRBV12-3/TRBV12-4

CDR3aa: CASILRRETGNTIYF
CDR3nt: TGTGCCAGCATCCTCCGTCGGGAAACTGGAAACACCATATATTTT
abundance: many
d_gene: NA
j_gene: TRBJ1-3
v_gene: TRBV6-2/TRBV6-3

CDR3aa: CASSHDRGGGNTIYF
CDR3nt: TGCGCCAGCAGCCATGACAGGGGCGGTGGAAACACCATATATTTT
abundance: many
d_gene: TRBD1
j_gene: TRBJ1-3
v_gene: TRBV4-3

CDR3aa: CASSRRQGNTEAFF
CDR3nt: TGTGCCAGCAGCCGTCGACAGGGCAACACTGAAGCTTTCTTT
abundance: many
d_gene: TRBD1
j_gene: TRBJ1-1
v_gene: TRBV3-1

CDR3aa: CASSYNQRELTGELFF
CDR3nt: TGTGCCAGCAGCTATAACCAGCGGGAGCTGACCGGGGAGCTGTTTTTT
abundance: few
d_gene: TRBD2
j_gene: TRBJ2-2
v_gene: TRBV7-2

CDR3aa: CASSARDRGAYEQYF
CDR3nt: TGCGCCAGCAGCGCCCGGGACAGGGGGGCCTACGAGCAGTACTTC
abundance: many
d_gene: TRBD1
j_gene: TRBJ2-7
v_gene: TRBV5-1

CDR3aa: CSARGQPEAKNIQYF
CDR3nt: TGCAGTGCTAGAGGACAGCCAGAAGCCAAAAACATTCAGTACTTC
abundance: NA
d_gene: NA
j_gene: TRBJ2-4
v_gene: TRBV20-1

CDR3aa: CASSYSGAKNIQYF
CDR3nt: TGTGCCAGCAGTTACTCGGGGGCCAAAAACATTCAGTACTTC
abundance: many
d_gene: NA
j_gene: TRBJ2-4
v_gene: TRBV6-5

CDR3aa: CASSQDKDPNYGYTF
CDR3nt: TGCGCCAGCAGCCAAGATAAGGACCCTAACTATGGCTACACCTTC
abundance: many
d_gene: NA
j_gene: TRBJ1-2
v_gene: TRBV4-3

CDR3aa: CASSVAVNTEAFF
CDR3nt: TGTGCCAGCAGCGTAGCTGTGAACACTGAAGCTTTCTTT
abundance: many
d_gene: NA
j_gene: TRBJ1-1
v_gene: TRBV9

CDR3aa: CASSDSKVAGGVNEQFF
CDR3nt: TGTGCCAGCAGTGACTCGAAAGTAGCGGGAGGAGTAAATGAGCAGTTCTTC
abundance: many
d_gene: TRBD2
j_gene: TRBJ2-1
v_gene: TRBV6-4